The present TCR beta chain was sequenced within a study of blood T cell repertoires in COVID-19. Study-level information: The cDNA or gDNA used as material had been derived from T cells, B-cell-depleted T cells, or PBMCs.

The CDR3 has 17 residues. The V gene lost 0 bases and the J gene lost 4 bases, with 18 bases spanning the gap. The germline CDR1 and CDR2 sequences are LGHNA and YSLEER. TCRdb's copy holds only in-frame clones and misses some; the assay was immunoSEQ multiplex PCR. The sample includes 200,000 to 250,000 clones, roughly 88% of them seen just once. Participants were aged about 18 to 90 years, lived in 25 or so US areas, and enrolled virtually. The TCR originated in a woman in her forties or fifties who had recovered from COVID-19. The rearrangement joins TRBV4-3 to TRBJ1-2; no clear D gene. Sequencing was carried out using PBMCs or T cells enriched from blood (not recorded which). The CDR3 is CASSQELNARAPYGYTF. In nucleotides, the CDR3 is TGCGCCAGCAGCCAAGAGCTAAACGCCCGCGCCCCCTATGGCTACACCTTC.